This T cell receptor beta chain came from a study of blood T cell repertoires in COVID-19. Study-level information: Samples representing acute and convalescent COVID-19 were sourced from the United States, Italy and Spain.

Produced via immunoSEQ multiplex PCR; TCRdb's table is partial and in-frame only. The data contain 250,000 to 300,000 clones, approximately 87% of them singletons. CDR3 length equals 14 residues. Per the germline V gene, CDR1 is SNHLY and CDR2 is FYNNEI. V lost 6 bases, J lost 2 bases, and 11 bases lay in between. The receptor was isolated from a man between 60 and 75 years old who had recovered from COVID-19. V and J are TRBV2 and TRBJ2-4; perhaps TRBD2 as D (5 bases). The sample taken for sequencing was peripheral blood. The CDR3, as DNA: TGTGCCAGCAGGGAGAGGGAAACCAAAAACATTCAGTACTTC. As protein: CASRERETKNIQYF.